This T cell receptor beta chain was sequenced for a study of blood T cell repertoires in COVID-19. About the research overall: T cells, B-cell-depleted T cells, or PBMCs provided the cDNA or gDNA that served as material.

The age range of participants was about 18 to 95 years, with residence in more than 20 US areas. Participants reported their clinical history, and cohort assignment relied on those reports. How the authors handled the data: Amplification of reference gene primers was used by the study to estimate nucleated cell counts. Libraries were prepared by immunoSEQ multiplex PCR; TCRdb keeps only in-frame clonotypes and omits some of them. V and J calls and clone size follow that table, whereas D and trimming were derived from the DNA. The profile shows around 220,000 clones, roughly 87% of them singletons. This clone was observed a few times. Sequenced: PBMCs or T cells enriched from blood (not recorded which). The receptor was derived from a woman between 25 and 40 years old with acute COVID-19.

The CDR3 loop is CASSVLASGSANTGELFF. CDR3 sequence (DNA): TGTGCCAGCAGCGTACTGGCTAGCGGGAGCGCGAACACCGGGGAGCTGTTTTTT. The genes are TRBV9 and TRBJ2-2; 10 bases are shared with TRBD2. Germline values: CDR1 SGDLS, CDR2 YYNGEE. With 1 base clipped from V and 0 bases from J, the junction kept 6 bases outside the gene matches. The CDR3 has 18 residues.